Listed here is a single T cell receptor (beta chain). The antigen remains unidentified. Germline V CDR1 and CDR2: MNHEY, SMNVEV (reference sequence). CDR3 size: 13 residues. Trimming at V came to 4 bases and at J to 4 bases, leaving 3 bases not matched to a gene. The data derive from a study of T-cell memory formation after mild COVID-19. Using constant-segment primers, 5'RACE produced TCR alpha and TCR beta cDNA libraries carrying sample barcodes and UMIs. TCRdb processed the 5' RACE reads anew with MiXCR; each CDR3 protein has one entry. The repertoire holds fewer than 200,000 distinct CDR3 sequences, with about 22% as singletons. General study findings and limits: The second-wave clones peaking on day 37 were not confirmed as SARS-CoV-2-specific.

Sequencing was performed on PBMCs or a T cell subset sorted from them (not recorded which). The receptor was derived from an adult woman who had mild COVID-19 (a few samples of this study predate the infection). Cell type and time point are not known. The V call is TRBV27, the J call TRBJ1-1, with TRBD1 matching over 7 bases. This chain's CDR3 is CASSYHRGTEAFF. The CDR3 DNA follows: TGTGCCAGCAGTTACCACAGGGGCACTGAAGCTTTCTTT.